The entry below gives a single TCR beta chain sequence along with its context. Its specificity is unknown. The sample comes from a study of cytotoxic CD8 clonotypes in ibrutinib-treated CLL. Overall study context: 25 or so partial and 2 complete responses; at median approximately 68 months, 14 remitted, roughly 12 progressed.

This CDR3 has 19 amino acids. Per germline, CDR1 SGHAT and CDR2 FQNNGV. The ends lost 2 bases at V and 0 bases at J; junction bases unmatched: 9. Findings and limits, study-wide: Patients had baseline clonality above age-matched healthy donors, and this clonality moved with circulating CD8+ T-cell counts.

Depth targeted 1 in 200,000 to 1 in 1 million T cells, averaging approximately 9.3x coverage per clonotype. Profiled with immunoSEQ multiplex PCR; TCRdb holds only in-frame clones, not every one. The sample consists of over 100,000 clones, 70% to 90% of them appearing once. This clonotype was obtained from a human donor with chronic lymphocytic leukemia. The V and J genes are TRBV11-2 and TRBJ2-1; 11 positions match TRBD2. The specimen comprised PBMCs, sampled after 24 months of ibrutinib treatment. The CDR3 bases are TGTGCCAGCAGCTTACTCCCGGGACTAGCGGTTGGCTCCTACAATGAGCAGTTCTTC. Translated: CASSLLPGLAVGSYNEQFF.